Listed below are T cell receptor beta chains from one sample, sequenced in a study of T cell repertoires in cytomegalovirus infection. No antigen has been assigned to these receptors. MiXCR, applied by TCRdb to the reads, yields one record per CDR3 protein. The sample has about 900,000 distinct CDR3 sequences, about a third seen once. Sequenced here: cultured CD8+ T cells from PBMCs, sampled from culture after CMV antigen stimulation. These receptor sequences come from a human donor in good health (CMV status not recorded). Some clones in this sample may be carry-over from other donors' samples. The CDR3 runs from the conserved cysteine through the conserved F or W. The order of the fields is V gene, J gene, D gene, clone size, CDR3 length, CDR3 DNA, CDR3 protein. The D gene is left open where the match is weak. Clone size is given for some rows only: seen once, a few or many times, or a class if the clone is expanded.

>TRBV6-5|TRBJ1-5|.|few|13
TGTGCCAGCAGTTTAGACGGCGACGGGCCCCAGCATTTT
CASSLDGDGPQHF
>TRBV4-1|TRBJ1-5|.|.|16
TGCGCCAGCAGCCAAGTTTCGACAGATAGCAATCAGCCCCAGCATTTT
CASSQVSTDSNQPQHF
>TRBV12-3/TRBV12-4|TRBJ1-2|TRBD1|many|14
TGTGCCAGCAGTTGGGGGGACAGCAACTATGGCTACACCTTC
CASSWGDSNYGYTF
>TRBV7-9|TRBJ2-1|.|many|14
TGTGCCAGCAGCTTTTGGACGGATTACAATGAGCAGTTCTTC
CASSFWTDYNEQFF
>TRBV28|TRBJ2-1|.|once|15
TGTGCCAGCAGTTACCTGGAGGAGAAAAACAATGAGCAGTTCTTC
CASSYLEEKNNEQFF
>TRBV27|TRBJ2-3|.|few|14
TGTGCCAGCAGTTTTGGAGGGGTTACAGATACGCAGTATTTT
CASSFGGVTDTQYF
>TRBV7-6|TRBJ2-3|.|.|17
TGTGCCAGCAGCTTAGCGGGGGGTGCCGATAGCACAGATACGCAGTATTTT
CASSLAGGADSTDTQYF
>TRBV7-6|TRBJ2-7|.|many|16
TGTGCCAGCAGCTTAGGACGGGGTGGGGATGGATACGAGCAGTACTTC
CASSLGRGGDGYEQYF
>TRBV27|TRBJ2-7|.|few|14
TGTGCCAGCAGTTTGCGAGGGACGACCTACGAGCAGTACTTC
CASSLRGTTYEQYF
>TRBV4-1|TRBJ1-1|TRBD1|.|15
TGCGCCAGCAACCACGAGGGACAGGGATGGACTGAAGCTTTCTTT
CASNHEGQGWTEAFF
>TRBV7-8|TRBJ1-4|.|many|12
TGTGCCAGCAGCTCTAGTGGCCGAGAGGTGTTTTTT
CASSSSGREVFF
>TRBV27|TRBJ2-7|.|few|11
TGTGCCAGCAGACACGCTTCCGAGCAGTACTTC
CASRHASEQYF
>TRBV4-1|TRBJ2-2|.|.|11
TGCGCCAGCAGGACCTCGGAGCAGCTGTTTTTT
CASRTSEQLFF
>TRBV27|TRBJ1-1|.|.|15
TGTGCCAGCAGTTTATTTAGAGGTGTGAACACTGAAGCTTTCTTT
CASSLFRGVNTEAFF
>TRBV7-9|TRBJ2-1|TRBD2|.|14
TGTGCCAGCAGCCCGGGGGGGGCCCTCGATGAGCAGTTCTTC
CASSPGGALDEQFF
>TRBV11-3|TRBJ1-2|TRBD1|few|11
TGTGCCAGCAGCGTGAGGACAGGGAACACCTTC
CASSVRTGNTF
>TRBV20-1|TRBJ2-7|TRBD2|.|13
TGCAGTTCCCCAGCGGGGGCCACCTACGAGCAGTACTTC
CSSPAGATYEQYF
>TRBV7-2|TRBJ1-4|TRBD1|many|15
TGTGCCAGCAGCTTGGGACAGGGATTTAATGAAAAACTGTTTTTT
CASSLGQGFNEKLFF
>TRBV14|TRBJ2-1|.|.|16
TGTGCCAGCAGCCAAGACGGCAGGGCTACCCACAATGAGCAGTTCTTC
CASSQDGRATHNEQFF
>TRBV5-1|TRBJ2-2|.|.|15
TGCGCCAGCAGCTTGCAGGCCCCCGGCACCGGGGAGCTGTTTTTT
CASSLQAPGTGELFF
>TRBV11-2|TRBJ2-7|.|.|12
TGTGCCAGCAGCTTCAGGGGTTACGAGCAGTACTTC
CASSFRGYEQYF
>TRBV9|TRBJ1-1|.|.|15
TGTGCCAGCAGCGGTACAGGGTGGTTGAACACTGAAGCTTTCTTT
CASSGTGWLNTEAFF
>TRBV6-5|TRBJ2-1|.|.|15
TGTGCCAGCAGTAGAACGGGTAGCTCCTACAATGAGCAGTCCTTC
CASSRTGSSYNEQSF
>TRBV28|TRBJ2-1|TRBD2|.|20
TGTGCCAGCAGTTTCCCCCTAACTAGCGGGGGGGCCGAGGGGCACAATGAGCAGTTCTTC
CASSFPLTSGGAEGHNEQFF
>TRBV6-5|TRBJ2-1|.|.|17
TGTGCCAGCAGTTACTCCGGGCCGCACCCCCTTTACAATGAGCAGTTCTTC
CASSYSGPHPLYNEQFF
>TRBV4-1|TRBJ1-5|.|.|16
TGCGCCAGCAGCCAACTACAGGGAGGGGGCAATCAGCCCCAGCATTTT
CASSQLQGGGNQPQHF
>TRBV10-3|TRBJ2-7|.|few|15
TGTGCCATCAGTAGTTTCAGTCAGCTATCCTACGAGCAGTACTTC
CAISSFSQLSYEQYF
>TRBV6-5|TRBJ2-3|TRBD2|.|16
TGTGCCAGCAGTTACTTTGCTAGCGGGGGTCAAGATACGCAGTATTTT
CASSYFASGGQDTQYF
>TRBV7-8|TRBJ1-2|.|many|14
TGTGCCAGCAGCCCGAGAGGGGGGGACTGGGGCTACACCTTC
CASSPRGGDWGYTF
>TRBV7-9|TRBJ2-3|.|few|16
TGTGCCAGCAGCCTTAAGGGCAGGCCAGACACAGATACGCAGTATTTT
CASSLKGRPDTDTQYF
>TRBV5-5|TRBJ2-1|TRBD2|many|12
TGTGCCAGCAACCTAGCGGGTCCAGAGCAGTTCTTC
CASNLAGPEQFF
>TRBV6-2/TRBV6-3|TRBJ2-5|.|.|13
TGTGCCAGCAGTTACTCGGGACGGAGAACCCAGTACTTC
CASSYSGRRTQYF
>TRBV7-6|TRBJ2-2|.|many|15
TGTGCCAGCAGCTTACTAAACAGGGACACCGGGGAGCTGTTTTTT
CASSLLNRDTGELFF
>TRBV10-3|TRBJ2-1|TRBD1|few|15
TGTGCCATCAGAGATACGACAGGGATCTACAATGAGCAGTTCTTC
CAIRDTTGIYNEQFF
>TRBV19|TRBJ1-1|.|.|12
TGTGCCAGTAGTATGGGTGCCCTGGAAGCTTTCTTT
CASSMGALEAFF
>TRBV19|TRBJ2-6|TRBD1|.|17
TGTGCCACCCAAGACAGGGGGCGAGTATCTGGGGCCAACGTCCTGACTTTC
CATQDRGRVSGANVLTF
>TRBV12-3/TRBV12-4|TRBJ1-6|.|.|15
TGTGCCAACACTGACGGCCAGGGGATGAGTTCACCCCTCCACTTT
CANTDGQGMSSPLHF
>TRBV4-1|TRBJ2-2|.|few|15
TGCGCCAGCAGCCGCGAAGGGGAGAACACCGGGGAGCTGTTTTTT
CASSREGENTGELFF
>TRBV13|TRBJ1-4|.|.|13
TGTGCCAGCAGGTCCGGAGCTAATGAAAAACTGTTTTTT
CASRSGANEKLFF
>TRBV7-6|TRBJ1-3|.|.|15
TGTGCCAGCAGGCTCCTGGGGGCTGCGAGAAACACCATATATTTT
CASRLLGAARNTIYF
>TRBV6-1|TRBJ1-1|TRBD1|.|16
TGTGCCAGCAGTCTAGGACAGGGGGATACGAACACTGAAGCTTTCTTT
CASSLGQGDTNTEAFF
>TRBV5-4|TRBJ2-6|TRBD1|.|17
TGTGCCAGCAGCGAAAGGACAGGGTTAAACTCGGCCAACGTCCTGACTTTC
CASSERTGLNSANVLTF
>TRBV28|TRBJ2-1|.|few|14
TGTGCCAGCAGTTTAATGACCGATTACAATGAGCAGTTCTTC
CASSLMTDYNEQFF
>TRBV2|TRBJ2-7|.|once|16
TGTGCCAGCAGTGAAGCGGTGGGCAGGGGCGGCTACGAGCAGTACTTC
CASSEAVGRGGYEQYF
>TRBV4-1|TRBJ2-7|.|.|16
TGCGCCAGCAGCCGAGTCCGGGACTCCCTCTCCTACGAGCAGTACTTC
CASSRVRDSLSYEQYF
>TRBV12-5|TRBJ1-1|.|many|15
TGTGCTAGTGGTTCCCGATGGCCACAGCCTTCTGAAGCTTTCTTT
CASGSRWPQPSEAFF
>TRBV6-5|TRBJ2-5|TRBD1|.|15
TGTGCCAGCAGCTTCACAGGGGGGCCTAAAGAGACCCAGTACTTC
CASSFTGGPKETQYF
>TRBV27|TRBJ2-3|.|.|19
TGTGCCAGCAGTTCCTCCCCGGGGCTCATCCCACTTAGCACAGATACGCAGTATTTT
CASSSSPGLIPLSTDTQYF
>TRBV19|TRBJ2-1|.|.|15
TGTGCCAGTAGTATGGGACTTACCTCCTACAATGAGCAGTTCTTC
CASSMGLTSYNEQFF
>TRBV10-3|TRBJ2-1|TRBD1|many|14
TGTGCCATCAGTGAGCGGGACAGCTACAATGAGCAGTTCTTC
CAISERDSYNEQFF
>TRBV7-8|TRBJ1-5|.|.|14
TGTGCCAGCACCCCCCAGGGTAGCAATCAGCCCCAGCATTTT
CASTPQGSNQPQHF
>TRBV6-2/TRBV6-3|TRBJ1-2|.|.|15
TGTGCCAGCAGTTCCGCCCCTGGGGGGCCGGATGGCTACACCTTC
CASSSAPGGPDGYTF
>TRBV12-3/TRBV12-4|TRBJ2-3|.|.|16
TGTACCAGCAGTTCCCTAGTTAGGGAGAGCACAGATACGCAGTATTTT
CTSSSLVRESTDTQYF
>TRBV29-1|TRBJ1-5|.|.|13
TGCAGCGCCCCCGGGGGGTTCAATCAGCCCCAGCATTTT
CSAPGGFNQPQHF